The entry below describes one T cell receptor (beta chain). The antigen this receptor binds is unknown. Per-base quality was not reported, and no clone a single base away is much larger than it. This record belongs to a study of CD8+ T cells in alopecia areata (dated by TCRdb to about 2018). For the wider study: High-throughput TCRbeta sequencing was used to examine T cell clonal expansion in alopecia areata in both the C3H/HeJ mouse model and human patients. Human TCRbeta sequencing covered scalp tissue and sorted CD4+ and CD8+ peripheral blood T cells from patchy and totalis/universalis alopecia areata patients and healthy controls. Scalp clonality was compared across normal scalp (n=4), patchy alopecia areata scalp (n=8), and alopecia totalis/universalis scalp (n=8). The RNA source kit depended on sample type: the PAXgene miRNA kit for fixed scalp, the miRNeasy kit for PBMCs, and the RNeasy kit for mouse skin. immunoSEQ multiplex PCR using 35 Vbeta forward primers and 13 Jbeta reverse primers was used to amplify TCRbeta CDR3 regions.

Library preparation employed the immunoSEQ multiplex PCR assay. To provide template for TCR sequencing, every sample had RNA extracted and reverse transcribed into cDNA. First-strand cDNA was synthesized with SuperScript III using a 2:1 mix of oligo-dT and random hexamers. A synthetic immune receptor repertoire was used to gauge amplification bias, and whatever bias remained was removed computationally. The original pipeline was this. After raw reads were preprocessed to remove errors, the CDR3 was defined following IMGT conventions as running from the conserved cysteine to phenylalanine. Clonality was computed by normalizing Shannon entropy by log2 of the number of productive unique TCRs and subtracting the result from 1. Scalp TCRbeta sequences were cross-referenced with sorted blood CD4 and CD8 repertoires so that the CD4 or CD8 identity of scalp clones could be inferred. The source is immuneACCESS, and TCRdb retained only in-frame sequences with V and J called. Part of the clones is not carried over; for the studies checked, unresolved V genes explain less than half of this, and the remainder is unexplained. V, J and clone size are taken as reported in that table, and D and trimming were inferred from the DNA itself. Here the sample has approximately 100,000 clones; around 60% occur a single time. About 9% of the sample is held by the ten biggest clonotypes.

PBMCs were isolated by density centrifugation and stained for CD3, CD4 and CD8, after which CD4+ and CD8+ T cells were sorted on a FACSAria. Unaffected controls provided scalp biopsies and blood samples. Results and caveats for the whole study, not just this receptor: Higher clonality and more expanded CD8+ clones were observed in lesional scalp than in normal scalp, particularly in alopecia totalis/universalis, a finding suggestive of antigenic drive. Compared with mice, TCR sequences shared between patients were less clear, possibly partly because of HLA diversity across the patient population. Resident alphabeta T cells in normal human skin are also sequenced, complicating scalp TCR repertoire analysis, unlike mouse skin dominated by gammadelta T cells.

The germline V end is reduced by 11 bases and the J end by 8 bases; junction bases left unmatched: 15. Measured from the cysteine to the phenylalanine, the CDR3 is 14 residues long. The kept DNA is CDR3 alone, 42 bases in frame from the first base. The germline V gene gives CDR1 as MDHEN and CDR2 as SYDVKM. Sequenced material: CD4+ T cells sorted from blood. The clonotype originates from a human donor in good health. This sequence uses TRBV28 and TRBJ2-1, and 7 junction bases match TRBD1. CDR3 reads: CACTGTEKAHEQFF. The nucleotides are TGTGCCTGTACCGGGACAGAGAAAGCCCATGAGCAGTTCTTC.